This TCR beta chain was obtained from a study of OX40 agonist ivuxolimab in advanced cancers. Across the whole study: Intravenous ivuxolimab was administered to patients every 2 weeks at 0.01 to 10 mg/kg. Partial responses were achieved by three patients, one with hepatocellular carcinoma and two with cutaneous melanoma.

Comments on this clone: Antigen specificity is unknown.

The CDR3 has 15 residues. Germline V lookup: CDR1 MNHEY, CDR2 SVGAGI. The study's findings and limits: Partial responders receiving 0.1-3.0 mg/kg showed among the lowest clonal expansion.

Measured with immunoSEQ multiplex PCR; TCRdb has only the in-frame clones, and not every one. The table includes about 57,000 clones, roughly four fifths detected once. V and J are TRBV6-5 and TRBJ2-5; 8 bases line up with TRBD1. The DNA end is a closer match to TRBJ2-7, so the J assignment may be wrong. Sequencing was performed on CD4+ or CD8+ T cells sorted from blood, taken in a trial of the OX40 agonist ivuxolimab. This clonotype was obtained from an adult with an advanced solid tumor such as melanoma, head and neck, liver or kidney cancer. Here the CDR3 reads CASSLRTGSSYEQYF. The CDR3 region has the DNA TGTGCCAGCAGTTTACGGACAGGGAGCTCCTACGAGCAGTACTTC.